This T cell receptor beta chain was found in a study of blood T cell repertoires in COVID-19. Study information: The United States, Italy and Spain provided the acute and convalescent COVID-19 samples. Nucleic acid was either cDNA or gDNA, and it came from T cells, B-cell-depleted T cells, or PBMCs.

The V gene's germline CDR1 is LNHDA and CDR2 SQIVND (reference sequence). The CDR3 is made up of 16 amino acids. V lost 7 bases and J lost 1; bases outside the gene matches: 11. Sequencing was performed with immunoSEQ multiplex PCR; in TCRdb, only in-frame clones are kept and a portion is missing. The table records 50,000 to 70,000 clones, approximately 86% of them present only once. Sequencing was performed on peripheral blood. The gene calls are TRBV19 and TRBJ2-5; 8 nucleotides align to TRBD2. The sequence was collected from a human donor with active COVID-19. The donor label of this sample is uncertain. CDR3 sequence reads: CASTPGSGGSQETQYF. CDR3 bases: TGTGCCAGTACCCCGGGGAGCGGGGGTTCCCAAGAGACCCAGTACTTC.